This TCR beta chain was captured by sequencing in a study of cytomegalovirus exposure and HLA in healthy donors. Study-wide results and limits: The number of N-insertions in an Asian-associated ancestry cluster was reportedly below the 666-donor mean in a later analysis. It was confirmed in vitro that three of the CMV-associated chains were specific for CMV antigens. Several of the most significant clusters appeared linked to common viral pathogens, based on a later analysis.

Donors likely had unrecorded immune exposures despite being nominally healthy when sampled. The V segment lost 6 bases and the J segment 0 bases; nucleotides outside the gene matches: 8. This CDR3 contains 17 residues. The germline gives CDR1 ENHRY, CDR2 SYGVKD. This clone has only one observation. Its target is not known. Vbeta (60) and Jbeta (13) primers were used in the PCR. The protocol was immunoSEQ multiplex PCR, while the TCRdb copy is restricted to in-frame clones and leaves out a portion. This sample carries about 120,000 clones, over 60% of them seen once, and the ten largest clones take about 3.5%.

This sequence joins TRBV10-3 and TRBJ2-1; 10 nucleotides match TRBD2. Input material: PBMCs. This receptor was obtained from a young woman in good health and CMV-seropositive. For the CDR3, the DNA is TGTGCCATCAGCGATAGCGGGGGGTCCCGCTCCTACAATGAGCAGTTCTTC. Translation: CAISDSGGSRSYNEQFF.